This T cell receptor beta chain was captured by sequencing in a study of chemoradiotherapy in HPV16-positive cancers (dated 2022 in TCRdb). With respect to the entire study: Candidate HPV-specific T-cell clones and common TCR motifs were defined through functional T-cell assays on cells from a couple of HPV16-positive patients. Whether T-cell immunity against the HPV oncoproteins E6 and E7 changes during chemoradiotherapy and whether survival is affected by this immunity were examined in the study. Next, the candidate HPV-specific TCRs and motifs were followed in TCR repertoires from approximately 82 patients with HPV-related cancers. The research as a whole found: Expansion of candidate HPV-specific clones and E7-related TCR motifs was observed in the tumor microenvironment during treatment, whereas no such expansion was observed for non-HPV-specific T cells. The functional definition of HPV-specific T cells was derived from only two HPV16-positive patients, and the survival association was reported for HPV16-positive patients. Improved recurrence-free survival in HPV16-positive patients was associated with expansion of HPV-responsive T cells during chemoradiotherapy.

Of note for this clone: Its antigen target is currently unknown. Nothing much larger sits one base from this clone, and base qualities are not available.

The germline V gene gives CDR1 as MDHEN and CDR2 as SYDVKM. The CDR3 holds 16 amino acids from the cysteine to the phenylalanine. Only the CDR3 part of the read is kept: 48 bases, read in frame from the first base. V lost 1 base and J lost 3 bases, and the count of bases not matched to a germline gene is 7. Because repertoires were sampled repeatedly during chemoradiotherapy, clonal expansion in the tumor microenvironment could be followed. Receptor libraries were prepared by the immunoSEQ multiplex PCR assay. This is the immuneACCESS table as TCRdb keeps it, with only in-frame sequences that have V and J called. A part of the clones is gone; compared with another copy, unresolved V genes explain less than half, and the rest is unexplained. The sample data list about 8,600 clones, and 70% to 90% of these were observed just once. 3.5% of the sample rests with the top ten.

Sequences were derived from blood, sampled from a patient who underwent chemoradiotherapy. This sequence originates from a human donor with HPV-associated anogenital cancer. The V and J segments used are TRBV28 and TRBJ2-3, with 7 bases aligning to TRBD2. The CDR3 here reads CASSLFWRERTDTQYF. The DNA reads as follows: TGTGCCAGCAGTTTATTTTGGCGGGAGAGGACAGATACGCAGTATTTT.